Sequencing of this T cell receptor beta chain was carried out in a study of T cell responses to AZD1222 COVID-19 vaccine. The CDR3 contains 14 residues. The trim removed 0 bases at V and 6 bases at J, leaving 2 bases unmatched. Germline CDR1 SGHRS, CDR2 YFSETQ. Profiled with immunoSEQ multiplex PCR; TCRdb holds only in-frame clones, not every one. The sample yields about 100,000 clones, roughly 80% seen once. The gene calls are TRBV5-1 and TRBJ1-4, with TRBD1 identical over 7 bases. The sequence derives from an adult in good health. The source was peripheral blood, collected on day 0 of AZD1222 vaccination. CDR3 DNA sequence: TGCGCCAGCAGCTTGGGACAGGGAGATGAAAAACTGTTTTTT. It translates to CASSLGQGDEKLFF.